The 22 T cell receptor beta chains in this list originate from one sample, sequenced in a study of T cells after yellow fever vaccination. TCRdb reprocessed the 5' RACE reads via MiXCR and lists one record per CDR3 protein. The sample yields around 320,000 distinct CDR3 sequences, about 10% seen once. Specimen: CD4+ T cells sorted from PBMCs, collected 45 days after the yellow fever booster vaccination. Every receptor here comes from a man between 18 and 35 years old who received the YFV17D yellow fever vaccine.

This clonotype was detected ten times or more. The rearrangement uses TRBV7-3 and TRBJ2-3; no clear D. The germline V gene has CDR1 SGHTA and CDR2 FQGTGA. V was pared by 4 bases and J by 6 bases, with 14 bases between. The CDR3 covers 14 residues. CDR3 loop: CASSSSLGADTQYF. CDR3 DNA sequence: TGTGCCAGCAGCTCCAGCCTCGGAGCCGATACGCAGTATTTT.

The V and J genes are TRBV21-1 and TRBJ2-7; TRBD1, the table's D call, was not compared with the DNA. TRBV21-1 is annotated as a pseudogene. The CDR3 length is 19 residues. This chain's CDR3 is CASSKFFRGRDSQYYEQYV. The DNA of the CDR3 is TGTGCCAGCAGCAAATTTTTCCGAGGCCGGGACAGCCAGTACTACGAGCAGTACGTC.

The sample holds a few counts of this clonotype. The chain joins TRBV7-2 to TRBJ2-3; 7 bases line up with TRBD1. There are 15 residues in the CDR3. Germline CDR1 is SGHTA and CDR2 is FQGNSA. V was clipped by 5 bases and J by 6 bases; unmatched bases: 11. In DNA, the CDR3 is TGTGCCAGCAGCCGTAGACAGGGCGAGACGGATACGCAGTATTTT. Translation: CASSRRQGETDTQYF.

CDR3 nucleotide sequence: TGCGCCAGCAGCCCTGGACTAGCGGGAGGACCCTACGAGCAGTACTTC. It encodes CASSPGLAGGPYEQYF. The gene calls are TRBV5-1 and TRBJ2-7; 14 nucleotides match TRBD2. The CDR3 length is 16 residues. Germline V gene lookup returns CDR1 SGHRS and CDR2 YFSETQ. V shed 4 bases and J 2 bases; nucleotides not matched to a gene: 5.

In this sample, this clonotype turned up a few times. The chain has TRBV20-1 and TRBJ2-7; perhaps TRBD2 as D (5 bases). The CDR3 contains 14 residues. Germline V gene data show CDR1 as DFQATT and CDR2 as SNEGSKA (reference sequence). Trimming removed 0 bases at V and 1 base at J, with 10 bases between. As DNA, the CDR3 is TGCAGTGCTAGAGATGTGGCGGGTTCCTACGAGCAGTACTTC. Encoded protein: CSARDVAGSYEQYF.

V and J are TRBV20-1 and TRBJ1-4; D remains unclear. The V gene lost 0 bases and the J gene lost 0 bases, with 5 bases spanning the gap. Germline V gives CDR1 DFQATT, CDR2 SNEGSKA (reference sequence). The CDR3 length is 14 residues. The CDR3 DNA reads as TGCAGTGCTAGAGAGGGTGCAACTAATGAAAAACTGTTTTTT. Translated, it gives CSAREGATNEKLFF.

This clonotype was found a few times. V gene TRBV7-9 combines with J gene TRBJ2-7; D perhaps matches TRBD2 (8 bases). In germline, CDR1 is SEHNR, CDR2 FQNEAQ (reference sequence). Trimming shortened V by 5 bases and J by 4 bases, and 24 bases separated the two germline ends. CDR3 length equals 17 residues. The CDR3, as DNA: TGTGCCAGCAGCCATAAGGGGGCTAGCGGGTCGTTATACGAGCAGTACGTC. Translation gives CASSHKGASGSLYEQYV.

This clonotype was counted between two and nine times. This sequence joins TRBV5-1 and TRBJ2-1, with D perhaps given as TRBD1 or TRBD2 (5 bases each). The germline V gene has CDR1 SGHRS and CDR2 YFSETQ. The CDR3 length is 15 residues. V dropped 2 bases and J dropped 6 bases, with 15 bases sitting between them. The CDR3 sequence: CASSLRGSQSNEQFF. DNA of the CDR3: TGCGCCAGCAGCTTACGGGGCAGCCAATCCAATGAGCAGTTCTTC.

V gene TRBV4-1 combines with J gene TRBJ2-2; tentative D call: TRBD1 (5 bases). The germline V and J ends were trimmed by 4 bases and 1 base, with 16 bases remaining between them. The length of the CDR3 is 17 residues. From germline, CDR1 is MGHRA and CDR2 YSYEKL. CDR3 residues: CASSPSGWGLNTGELFF. The CDR3 DNA follows: TGCGCCAGCAGCCCCTCTGGGTGGGGCTTGAACACCGGGGAGCTGTTTTTT.

This clonotype occurred many times. J is TRBJ1-4 and V is TRBV19; D gene uncertain. Trimming left V 6 bases short and J 4 bases short, with 15 bases between. CDR1 LNHDA and CDR2 SQIVND come from the germline V gene (reference sequence). The CDR3 covers 15 residues. CDR3 DNA: TGTGCCAGTAGGACTTCAGGACTGATTAATGAAAAACTGTTTTTT. Its protein is CASRTSGLINEKLFF.

This clonotype occurred a few times. The chain couples TRBV5-5 to TRBJ1-2; no clear D. The CDR3 has 15 amino acids. CDR1 and CDR2 from the germline V gene are SGHKS and YYEKEE (reference sequence). Trimming took off 4 bases at V and 2 bases at J, with 15 bases between the two ends. The CDR3 bases are TGTGCCAGCAGCCAAAATGCGGAAGTAAACTATGGCTACACCTTC. Translated, it gives CASSQNAEVNYGYTF.

V usage is TRBV6-6 and J usage is TRBJ1-2, with TRBD1 matching over 9 bases. The length of the CDR3 is 14 residues. CDR1 MNHNY and CDR2 SVGAGI come from the germline V gene (reference sequence). V gave up 5 bases and J gave up 4 bases; unmatched junction bases: 5. Here the CDR3 reads CASSHTGGGYGYTF. CDR3 sequence (DNA): TGTGCCAGCAGTCATACAGGGGGCGGCTATGGCTACACCTTC.

The chain joins TRBV20-1 to TRBJ2-2; weak D call: TRBD2 (6 bases). V was shortened by 6 bases and J by 0 bases, with 11 bases between the two germline ends. CDR1 is DFQATT and CDR2 is SNEGSKA in the germline V gene (reference sequence). This CDR3 region has 14 residues. CDR3 sequence reads: CSAPGGSNTGELFF. CDR3 DNA sequence: TGCAGTGCCCCCGGGGGTTCGAACACCGGGGAGCTGTTTTTT.

This clonotype was detected ten times or more. A read error may produce the germline difference seen at one junction end. The J gene is TRBJ2-5, the V gene TRBV7-7, with 9 positions matching TRBD2. Germline CDR1 is SSHAT and CDR2 is FNYEAQ (reference sequence). This CDR3 contains 16 residues. CDR3 amino acids: CASSLGAGGRGETQYF. The CDR3 coding sequence is TGTGCTAGCAGCTTAGGAGCGGGGGGCCGTGGGGAGACCCAGTACTTC.

This clonotype was counted many times. The gene calls are TRBV5-5 and TRBJ1-5; 10 bases agree with TRBD1. V shed 4 bases, J shed 7 bases, and the junction held 11 bases outside the gene matches. The CDR3 runs 16 residues. The germline V gene has CDR1 SGHKS and CDR2 YYEKEE (reference sequence). The CDR3 here is CASSVGRTGGLQPQHF. The CDR3 nucleotides read TGTGCCAGCAGCGTTGGACGGACAGGGGGGTTACAGCCCCAGCATTTT.

This clonotype was counted only a few times. The genes are TRBV5-4 and TRBJ2-1, with TRBD2 matching over 11 bases. V trimming: 4 bases; J trimming: 3 bases; junction bases outside the gene matches: 9. This CDR3 has 17 residues. Germline CDR1 and CDR2: SGHNT and YYREEE (reference sequence). The CDR3 nucleotides are TGTGCCAGCAGCAAATCACCACTAGCGGGGGACTACAATGAGCAGTTCTTC. It yields the protein CASSKSPLAGDYNEQFF.

This clonotype was seen ten or more times. The rearrangement uses TRBV12-3 or TRBV12-4 and TRBJ2-5; D not certain. The CDR3 has 13 residues. V lost 2 bases and J lost 3, with 7 bases in between. CDR3 protein: CASSLTRKETQYF. The CDR3 region has the DNA TGTGCCAGCAGTTTAACCAGGAAAGAGACCCAGTACTTC.

In its sample, this clonotype was seen a few times. The chain recombines TRBV7-8 with TRBJ2-1; 7 positions match TRBD1. From germline, CDR1 is SGHVS and CDR2 FQNEAQ. The CDR3 runs 17 residues. J gave up 2 bases and V 4 bases, and 11 bases lay outside the gene matches. The CDR3: CASSYTRRQGAYNEQFF. Written as DNA, the CDR3 is TGTGCCAGCAGCTACACCCGGCGGCAGGGGGCCTACAATGAGCAGTTCTTC.

The V gene is TRBV6-5, the J gene TRBJ2-5; 8 bases align to TRBD2. The CDR3 extends over 15 amino acids. J gave up 5 bases and V 4 bases, and 9 bases lay outside the gene matches. Germline lookup yields CDR1 MNHEY and CDR2 SVGAGI. As DNA, the CDR3 is TGTGCCAGCAGTTCGGGGGGGGGATTTTGGGAGACCCAGTACTTC. It specifies CASSSGGGFWETQYF.

The CDR3 region is CASSLEGGSYTEAFF. CDR3 bases: TGCGCCAGCAGCTTGGAAGGGGGGAGTTACACTGAAGCTTTCTTT. This chain links TRBV5-1 with TRBJ1-1, with D possibly being TRBD1 (6 bases). Looked up from germline, CDR1 is SGHRS and CDR2 is YFSETQ. This CDR3 is 15 amino acids long. The V and J ends lost 0 bases and 3 bases respectively, with 12 bases between them.

The table lists this clonotype with many counts. The chain carries TRBV12-3 or TRBV12-4 and TRBJ1-2; a weak D match, TRBD1 (6 bases). Trimming removed 6 bases from V and 2 bases from J, with 25 bases in between. The CDR3 has 18 residues. The CDR3 reads CASSPLGGRPTSNYGYTF. The DNA for the CDR3 is TGTGCCAGCAGCCCCCTGGGGGGCAGGCCAACTTCCAACTATGGCTACACCTTC.

This chain links TRBV14 with TRBJ1-2, with a weak D call TRBD1 (5 bases). V lost 4 bases to trimming and J lost 4 bases, with 10 bases between them. This CDR3 is 13 amino acids long. CDR1 SGHDN and CDR2 FVKESK come from the germline V gene. CDR3 coding DNA: TGTGCCAGCAGCCGGGCGCAGGGCTATGGCTACACCTTC. This sequence encodes CASSRAQGYGYTF. The variable domain in full, completed from reference TRBV14 and TRBJ1-2, reads EAGVTQFPSHSVIEKGQTVTLRCDPISGHDNLYWYRRVMGKEIKFLLHFVKESKQDESGMPNNRFLAERTGGTYSTLKVQPAELEDSGVYFCASSRAQGYGYTFGSGTRLTVV.